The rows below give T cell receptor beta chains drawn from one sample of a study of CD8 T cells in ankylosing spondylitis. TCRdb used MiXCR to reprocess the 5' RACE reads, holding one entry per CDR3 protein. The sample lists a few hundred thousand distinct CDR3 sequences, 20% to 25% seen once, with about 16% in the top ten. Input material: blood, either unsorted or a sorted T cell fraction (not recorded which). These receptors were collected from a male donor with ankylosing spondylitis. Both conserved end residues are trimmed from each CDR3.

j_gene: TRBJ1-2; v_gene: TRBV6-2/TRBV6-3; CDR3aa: ASSSLRTGHN
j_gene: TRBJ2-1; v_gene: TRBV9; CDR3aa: ASSVGAGKGHNEQF
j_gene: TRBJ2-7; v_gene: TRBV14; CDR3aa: ASSRSHEQY
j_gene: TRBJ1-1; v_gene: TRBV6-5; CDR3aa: ASSWDAFINTEAF
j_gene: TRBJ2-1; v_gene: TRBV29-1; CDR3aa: SVTSLAIAYNEQF
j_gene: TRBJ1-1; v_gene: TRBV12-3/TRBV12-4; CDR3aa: ASSRTQNTEAF
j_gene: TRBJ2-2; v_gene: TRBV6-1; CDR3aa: ASSGRDRGPGELF
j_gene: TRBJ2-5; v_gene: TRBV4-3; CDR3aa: ASSQDKVVAGETQY
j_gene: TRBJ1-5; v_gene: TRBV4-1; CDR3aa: ASSPWTGSNQPQH
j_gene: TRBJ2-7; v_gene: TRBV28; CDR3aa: ASTLPGRDEQY
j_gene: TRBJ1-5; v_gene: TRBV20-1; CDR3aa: SARTGRTQPQH
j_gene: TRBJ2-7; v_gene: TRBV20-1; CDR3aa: SAPPTGPSYEQY
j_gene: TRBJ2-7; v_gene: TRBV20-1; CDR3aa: SAKTTGSNREQY
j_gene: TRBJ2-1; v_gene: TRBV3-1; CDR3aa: ASSQGGGRFEQF
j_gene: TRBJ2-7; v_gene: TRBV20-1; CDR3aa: SARDGTGWESSYEQY
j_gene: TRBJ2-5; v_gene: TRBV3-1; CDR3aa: ASSQAGTGQETQY
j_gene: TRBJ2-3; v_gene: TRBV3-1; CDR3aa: ASSQDAGVVDTQY
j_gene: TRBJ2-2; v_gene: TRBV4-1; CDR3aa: ASSQDVGSNTGELF
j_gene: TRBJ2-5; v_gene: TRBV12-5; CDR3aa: ASGFGLAEETQY
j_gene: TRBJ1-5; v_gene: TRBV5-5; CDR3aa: ASSLASDRGNQPQH
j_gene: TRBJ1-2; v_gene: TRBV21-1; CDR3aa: ASSKSAAPNGYT